This is a list of T cell receptor beta chains from one sample in a study of shared clonotypes between healthy human individuals. Assay used: immunoSEQ multiplex PCR; TCRdb lists only in-frame clones, some missing. Of more than 2,000,000 clones listed, approximately 93% are singletons. The material sequenced was naive CD4+ T cells from PBMCs. The receptors originated from a young man in good health. Some clones in this sample may be carry-over from other donors' samples. CDR3s include the opening cysteine and the closing phenylalanine or tryptophan. The order of the fields is J gene, clone size, D gene, V gene, CDR3 DNA, CDR3 protein. D genes are given only for firm matches. Only some rows state a clone size, as once, few, many or a class for expanded clones.

j_call: TRBJ2-7; clone_size: NA; d_call: NA; v_call: TRBV6-1; cdr3_nt: TGTGCCAGCAGGTATGGGGGGCCCACCTACGAGCAGTACTTC; cdr3_aa: CASRYGGPTYEQYF
j_call: TRBJ1-6; clone_size: NA; d_call: NA; v_call: TRBV4-1; cdr3_nt: TGCGCCAGCAGTCAGACCGACTATAATTCACCCCTCCACTTT; cdr3_aa: CASSQTDYNSPLHF
j_call: TRBJ2-1; clone_size: NA; d_call: NA; v_call: TRBV5-4; cdr3_nt: TGTGCCAGCAGCCCGTCGTCTAGACGGGATGAGCAGTTCTTC; cdr3_aa: CASSPSSRRDEQFF
j_call: TRBJ2-1; clone_size: NA; d_call: TRBD1; v_call: TRBV4-1; cdr3_nt: TGCGCCAGCAGCAAAAGGAGCGGACAGGGCGCCTACAATGAGCAGTTCTTC; cdr3_aa: CASSKRSGQGAYNEQFF
j_call: TRBJ1-4; clone_size: NA; d_call: NA; v_call: TRBV4-3; cdr3_nt: TGCGCCAGCAGCCAAGAAAGGAGGGTGACTGAAAAACTGTTTTTT; cdr3_aa: CASSQERRVTEKLFF
j_call: TRBJ2-7; clone_size: once; d_call: NA; v_call: TRBV9; cdr3_nt: TGTGCCAGCAGCGCCGCCGACAGGTTAAACTCCTACGAGCAGTACTTC; cdr3_aa: CASSAADRLNSYEQYF
j_call: TRBJ2-1; clone_size: NA; d_call: NA; v_call: TRBV19; cdr3_nt: TGTGCCAGTAGTATTAATGCAGGATACAATGAGCAGTTCTTC; cdr3_aa: CASSINAGYNEQFF
j_call: TRBJ2-7; clone_size: NA; d_call: TRBD2; v_call: TRBV10-3; cdr3_nt: TGTGCCACCAGCGGGACTAGACCTTCCTACGAGCAGTACTTC; cdr3_aa: CATSGTRPSYEQYF
j_call: TRBJ1-2; clone_size: NA; d_call: NA; v_call: TRBV6-1; cdr3_nt: TGTGCCAGCGTCGGGGGGCCGGCTGGCTACACCTTC; cdr3_aa: CASVGGPAGYTF
j_call: TRBJ2-7; clone_size: few; d_call: TRBD1; v_call: TRBV19; cdr3_nt: TGTGCCAGTAGTATGGGGACAGGGACCTACGAGCAGTACTTC; cdr3_aa: CASSMGTGTYEQYF
j_call: TRBJ2-1; clone_size: NA; d_call: TRBD1; v_call: TRBV6-1; cdr3_nt: TGTGCCAGCAGTGACAGGGGGCTCTACAATGAGCAGTTCTTC; cdr3_aa: CASSDRGLYNEQFF
j_call: TRBJ1-1; clone_size: NA; d_call: NA; v_call: TRBV27; cdr3_nt: TGTGCCAGCAGTTTAGAGAGGGGGACTAAAGCTTTCTTT; cdr3_aa: CASSLERGTKAFF
j_call: TRBJ2-3; clone_size: NA; d_call: NA; v_call: TRBV5-1; cdr3_nt: TGCGCCAGCAGCTTGTCCCCAATTAGCGGAGCCTCATGGACGCAGTATTTT; cdr3_aa: CASSLSPISGASWTQYF
j_call: TRBJ1-5; clone_size: NA; d_call: NA; v_call: TRBV27; cdr3_nt: TGTGCCAGCAGACCAGTGGGCAATAGCAATCAGCCCCAGCATTTT; cdr3_aa: CASRPVGNSNQPQHF
j_call: TRBJ1-2; clone_size: NA; d_call: TRBD1; v_call: TRBV5-1; cdr3_nt: TGCGCCAGCAGCTTACAGGGGGCGGGCTATGGCTACACCTTC; cdr3_aa: CASSLQGAGYGYTF
j_call: TRBJ1-2; clone_size: NA; d_call: TRBD1; v_call: TRBV6-1; cdr3_nt: TGTGCCAGCATCTGGACAGGGCTTTACTATGGCTACACCTTC; cdr3_aa: CASIWTGLYYGYTF
j_call: TRBJ1-1; clone_size: few; d_call: NA; v_call: TRBV9; cdr3_nt: TGTGCCAGCAGCGTAGATTTGTTCGGGACTGAAGCTTTCTTT; cdr3_aa: CASSVDLFGTEAFF
j_call: TRBJ2-7; clone_size: NA; d_call: NA; v_call: TRBV4-2; cdr3_nt: TGTGCCAGCAGCCAAGGTGGAGGGCCGAACTCCTACGAGCAGTACTTC; cdr3_aa: CASSQGGGPNSYEQYF
j_call: TRBJ1-2; clone_size: few; d_call: NA; v_call: TRBV27; cdr3_nt: TGTGCCAGCAGTTCCAACGGACGGTACTATGGCTACACCTTC; cdr3_aa: CASSSNGRYYGYTF
j_call: TRBJ2-7; clone_size: NA; d_call: TRBD2; v_call: TRBV10-3; cdr3_nt: TGTGCCATCACTCCGGGACTAGACCACGAGCAGTACTTC; cdr3_aa: CAITPGLDHEQYF
j_call: TRBJ2-1; clone_size: NA; d_call: TRBD2; v_call: TRBV7-9; cdr3_nt: TGTGCCAGCAGCCGAACGGGGCTAGCGGGAGGGGATTGGCAGTTCTTC; cdr3_aa: CASSRTGLAGGDWQFF
j_call: TRBJ2-2; clone_size: NA; d_call: NA; v_call: TRBV2; cdr3_nt: TGTGCCAGCAGTGAAGCTTGGGTAGGTGTGCTCCGGGAGCTGTTTTTT; cdr3_aa: CASSEAWVGVLRELFF
j_call: TRBJ2-7; clone_size: NA; d_call: NA; v_call: TRBV2; cdr3_nt: TGTGCCAGCAGTAGGTCCGCACAAGGGGGCGAGCAGTACTTC; cdr3_aa: CASSRSAQGGEQYF
j_call: TRBJ2-7; clone_size: NA; d_call: NA; v_call: TRBV7-9; cdr3_nt: TGTGCCAGCAGCCGGAGGGGTGGGAGCTCCTACGAGCAGTACTTC; cdr3_aa: CASSRRGGSSYEQYF
j_call: TRBJ2-5; clone_size: NA; d_call: TRBD2; v_call: TRBV7-6; cdr3_nt: TGTGCCAGCAGCTTTCTGTGGACGGGCGGGAGGGTAATCCAAGAGACCCAGTACTTC; cdr3_aa: CASSFLWTGGRVIQETQYF
j_call: TRBJ2-5; clone_size: NA; d_call: NA; v_call: TRBV5-1; cdr3_nt: TGCGCCAGCAGCTTGGGACCGATCGAAGAGACCCAGTACTTC; cdr3_aa: CASSLGPIEETQYF
j_call: TRBJ2-4; clone_size: few; d_call: NA; v_call: TRBV2; cdr3_nt: TGTGCCTGCGCGGAGGAGAGCGAGGACATTCAGTACTTC; cdr3_aa: CACAEESEDIQYF
j_call: TRBJ2-5; clone_size: NA; d_call: NA; v_call: TRBV28; cdr3_nt: TGTGCCAGCATTAAGGGCCGGAGAGGAGAGACCCAGTACTTC; cdr3_aa: CASIKGRRGETQYF
j_call: TRBJ2-3; clone_size: NA; d_call: NA; v_call: TRBV7-9; cdr3_nt: TGTGCCAGCAGCTTAGGGGCTCAGGGGAGCTTTAGCACAGATACGCAGTATTTT; cdr3_aa: CASSLGAQGSFSTDTQYF
j_call: TRBJ2-2; clone_size: NA; d_call: TRBD2; v_call: TRBV2; cdr3_nt: TGTGCCAGCAGTAAAGGACTAGCGGGTATCTTGCACGGGGAGCTGTTTTTT; cdr3_aa: CASSKGLAGILHGELFF
j_call: TRBJ1-2; clone_size: NA; d_call: TRBD1; v_call: TRBV6-6; cdr3_nt: TGTGCCAGCAGGATAAGACAGGGCCCCGGGGATGGCTACACCTTC; cdr3_aa: CASRIRQGPGDGYTF
j_call: TRBJ1-1; clone_size: few; d_call: NA; v_call: TRBV2; cdr3_nt: TGTGCCAGCAGTGAAGCCGGCAGGGGTACTGAAGCTTTCTTT; cdr3_aa: CASSEAGRGTEAFF
j_call: TRBJ2-7; clone_size: NA; d_call: TRBD1; v_call: TRBV7-2; cdr3_nt: TGTGCCAGCAGCTTCGGGACAGGCTCCTACGAGCAGTACTTC; cdr3_aa: CASSFGTGSYEQYF
j_call: TRBJ2-1; clone_size: NA; d_call: TRBD2; v_call: TRBV6-5; cdr3_nt: TGTGCCAGCAGTTACTCAACTAGCGGATACAATGAGCAGTTCTTC; cdr3_aa: CASSYSTSGYNEQFF
j_call: TRBJ2-7; clone_size: NA; d_call: NA; v_call: TRBV5-4; cdr3_nt: TGTGCCAGCAGCTCCCTCACCGAGCAGTACTTC; cdr3_aa: CASSSLTEQYF
j_call: TRBJ2-7; clone_size: NA; d_call: NA; v_call: TRBV7-2; cdr3_nt: TGTGCCAGCAGCCCAGCCGTCGGTTCAGGGGAGTACTTC; cdr3_aa: CASSPAVGSGEYF
j_call: TRBJ2-3; clone_size: NA; d_call: TRBD2; v_call: TRBV5-1; cdr3_nt: TGCGCCAGCAGCTCCGGACTCACTAGCGGGCGGTCCAATACGCAGTATTTT; cdr3_aa: CASSSGLTSGRSNTQYF
j_call: TRBJ2-7; clone_size: NA; d_call: NA; v_call: TRBV5-1; cdr3_nt: TGCGCCAGCAGCTTGGCCAAGCTAGCTGCCTACGAGCAGTACTTC; cdr3_aa: CASSLAKLAAYEQYF
j_call: TRBJ2-7; clone_size: NA; d_call: NA; v_call: TRBV7-3; cdr3_nt: TGTGCCAGCAGCTCCGACGGGTACGAGCAGTACTTC; cdr3_aa: CASSSDGYEQYF
j_call: TRBJ2-2; clone_size: NA; d_call: TRBD2; v_call: TRBV30; cdr3_nt: TGTGCCTGGAGTGTACTAGCGGGAGGGGTCGGGGAGCTGTTTTTT; cdr3_aa: CAWSVLAGGVGELFF
j_call: TRBJ2-1; clone_size: NA; d_call: NA; v_call: TRBV20-1; cdr3_nt: TGCAGTCCGGGGAACTACAATGAGCAGTTCTTC; cdr3_aa: CSPGNYNEQFF
j_call: TRBJ2-3; clone_size: NA; d_call: NA; v_call: TRBV9; cdr3_nt: TGTGCCAGCAGCGAGGGACTGACTACAGATACGCAGTATTTT; cdr3_aa: CASSEGLTTDTQYF
j_call: TRBJ2-7; clone_size: NA; d_call: NA; v_call: TRBV5-1; cdr3_nt: TGCGCCAGCAGCCTAGAGGACACCTCCTACGAGCAGTACTTC; cdr3_aa: CASSLEDTSYEQYF
j_call: TRBJ2-7; clone_size: NA; d_call: NA; v_call: TRBV21-1; cdr3_nt: TGTGCCAGCAGCATTTCAGGCTCCTACGAGCAGTACTTC; cdr3_aa: CASSISGSYEQYF
j_call: TRBJ1-6; clone_size: NA; d_call: TRBD1; v_call: TRBV28; cdr3_nt: TGTGCCAGCAGTCAGTTACGACAGGGGGGGATTTCACCCCTCCACTTT; cdr3_aa: CASSQLRQGGISPLHF
j_call: TRBJ1-2; clone_size: NA; d_call: NA; v_call: TRBV28; cdr3_nt: TGTGCCAGCAGTACCACCCGGAATGGCTACACCTTC; cdr3_aa: CASSTTRNGYTF
j_call: TRBJ2-2; clone_size: NA; d_call: TRBD2; v_call: TRBV5-1; cdr3_nt: TGCGCCAGCAGGTCGAATTCGGGGGGTCACACCGGGGAGCTGTTTTTT; cdr3_aa: CASRSNSGGHTGELFF
j_call: TRBJ2-7; clone_size: NA; d_call: NA; v_call: TRBV9; cdr3_nt: TGTGCCAGCAGCGTATCGGGGTTAGGCTACGAGCAGTACTTC; cdr3_aa: CASSVSGLGYEQYF